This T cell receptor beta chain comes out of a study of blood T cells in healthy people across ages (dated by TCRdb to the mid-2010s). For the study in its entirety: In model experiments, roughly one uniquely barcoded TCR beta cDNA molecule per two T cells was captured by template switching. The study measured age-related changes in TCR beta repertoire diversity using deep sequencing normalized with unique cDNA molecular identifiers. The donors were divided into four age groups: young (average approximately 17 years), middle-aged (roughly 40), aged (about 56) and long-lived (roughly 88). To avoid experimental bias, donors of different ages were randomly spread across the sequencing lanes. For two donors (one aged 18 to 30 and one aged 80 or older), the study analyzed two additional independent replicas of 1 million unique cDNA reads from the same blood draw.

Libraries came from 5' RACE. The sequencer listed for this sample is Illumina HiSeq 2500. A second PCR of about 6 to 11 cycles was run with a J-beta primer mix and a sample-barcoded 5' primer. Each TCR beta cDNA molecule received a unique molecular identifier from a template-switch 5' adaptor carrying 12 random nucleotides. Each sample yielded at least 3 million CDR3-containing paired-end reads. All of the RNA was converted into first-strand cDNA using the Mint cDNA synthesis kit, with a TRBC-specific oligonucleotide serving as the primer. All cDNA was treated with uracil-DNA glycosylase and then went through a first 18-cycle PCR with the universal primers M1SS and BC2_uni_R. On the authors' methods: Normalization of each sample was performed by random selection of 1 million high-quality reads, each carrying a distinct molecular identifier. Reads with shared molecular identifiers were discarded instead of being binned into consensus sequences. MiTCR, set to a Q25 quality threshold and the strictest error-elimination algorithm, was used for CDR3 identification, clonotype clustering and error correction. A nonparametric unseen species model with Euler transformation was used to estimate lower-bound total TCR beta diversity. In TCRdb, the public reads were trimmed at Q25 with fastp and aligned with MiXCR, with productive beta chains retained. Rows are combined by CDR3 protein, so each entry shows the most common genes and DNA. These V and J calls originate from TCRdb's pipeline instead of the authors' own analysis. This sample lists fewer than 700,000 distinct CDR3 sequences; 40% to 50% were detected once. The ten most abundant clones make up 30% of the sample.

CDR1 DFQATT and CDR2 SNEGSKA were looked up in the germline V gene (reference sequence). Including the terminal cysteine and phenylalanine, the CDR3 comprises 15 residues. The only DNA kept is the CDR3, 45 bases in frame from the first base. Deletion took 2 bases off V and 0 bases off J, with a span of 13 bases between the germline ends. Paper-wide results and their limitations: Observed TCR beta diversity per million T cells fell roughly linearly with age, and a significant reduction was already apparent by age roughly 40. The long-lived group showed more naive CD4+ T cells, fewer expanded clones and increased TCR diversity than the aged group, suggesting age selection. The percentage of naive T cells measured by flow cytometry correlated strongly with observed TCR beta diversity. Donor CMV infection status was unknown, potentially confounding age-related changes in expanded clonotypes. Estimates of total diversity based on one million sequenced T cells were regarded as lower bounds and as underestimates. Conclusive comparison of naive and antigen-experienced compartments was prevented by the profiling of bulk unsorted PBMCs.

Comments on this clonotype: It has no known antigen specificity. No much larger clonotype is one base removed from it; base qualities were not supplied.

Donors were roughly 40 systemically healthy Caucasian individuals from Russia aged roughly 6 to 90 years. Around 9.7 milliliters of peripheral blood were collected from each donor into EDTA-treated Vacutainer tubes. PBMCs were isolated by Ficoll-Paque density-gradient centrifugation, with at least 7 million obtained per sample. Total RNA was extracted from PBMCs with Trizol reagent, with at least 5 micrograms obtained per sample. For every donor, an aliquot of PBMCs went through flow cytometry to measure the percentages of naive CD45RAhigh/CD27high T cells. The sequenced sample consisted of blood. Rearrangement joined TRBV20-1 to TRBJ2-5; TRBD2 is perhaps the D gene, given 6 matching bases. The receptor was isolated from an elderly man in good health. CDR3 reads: CSARSPAGYQETQYF. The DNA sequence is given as TGCAGTGCTAGAAGCCCAGCGGGTTACCAAGAGACCCAGTACTTC.